The T cell receptor (beta chain) described here comes from a study of cytomegalovirus exposure and HLA in healthy donors. This clone was seen a handful of times. Trimming at V came to 3 bases and at J to 5 bases, leaving 5 bases not matched to a gene. Germline CDR1 and CDR2: MGHRA and YSYEKL. The CDR3 runs to 14 residues. This PCR relied on a set of 60 Vbeta primers and 13 Jbeta primers. The assay was immunoSEQ multiplex PCR, and TCRdb's table has in-frame clones only and misses some. The sample holds 130,000 or so clones, around 9% seen once. This receptor was taken from a man in his forties in good health and CMV-seronegative. This rearrangement joins TRBV4-1 to TRBJ2-7; the match to TRBD1 covers 9 bases. Sequencing was done on a sample of PBMCs. The CDR3: CASSHRDRDDEQYF. Here the CDR3 DNA reads TGCGCCAGCAGCCACCGGGACAGGGACGACGAGCAGTACTTC.